Sequencing of this T cell receptor (beta chain) was carried out in a study of patients and donors after allogeneic stem cell transplantation. In this sample, this clonotype turned up many times. TCRdb reanalysed the RT-PCR reads using MiXCR and keeps one entry per CDR3 protein. The repertoire holds around 82,000 distinct CDR3 sequences, around 5% seen once, with 2.6% in the top ten. The sequence was collected from a human donor who was either an allogeneic HSCT recipient or a stem cell or donor lymphocyte infusion donor (not recorded which). It is not recorded whose cells these are; they may come from a transplant donor. The sequenced sample consisted of blood, either unsorted or a sorted T cell fraction (not recorded which).

CDR3 DNA: TGTGCCAGCTCACCACCCGTTGGCGAGCAGTTCTTC. Translated, it gives CASSPPVGEQFF. The genes are TRBV18 and TRBJ2-1; D is undetermined. The V gene lost 0 bases and the J gene lost 10 bases, with 7 bases spanning the gap. Germline values: CDR1 KGHSH, CDR2 LQKENI. This CDR3 region has 12 residues.